What follows is one TCR beta chain and its context. The antigen is undetermined. The data belong to a study of identifying expanded T cells in peripheral blood. Study conclusions and caveats: Over about two and four weeks, about 15 and 18 clones changed, versus around 1.2 between replicates.

Germline CDR1 and CDR2: LNHDA and SQIVND (reference sequence). Between the trimmed V and J ends, which lost 5 bases and 3 bases, there was a span of 14 bases. This CDR3 region has 15 residues. Clones were sequenced by immunoSEQ multiplex PCR, and TCRdb holds only the in-frame ones, with some missing. The repertoire consists of about 100,000 clones, with approximately 88% occurring once and the leading ten covering approximately 5.7%. This chain joins TRBV19 and TRBJ2-1; weak D call: TRBD2 (6 bases). The sequence derives from a person aged 18 to 75 in good health. Material for sequencing was blood. CDR3 region: CASSGSGALYNEQFF. The DNA for the CDR3 is TGTGCCAGTAGTGGCTCGGGAGCGCTCTACAATGAGCAGTTCTTC.